The rows below give T cell receptor beta chains drawn from one sample of a study of blood T cell repertoires in COVID-19. Assay used: immunoSEQ multiplex PCR; TCRdb lists only in-frame clones, some missing. The sample has tens of thousands of clones, around 84% seen once. Sequencing was done on a sample of peripheral blood. The receptors here all came from a woman in her 70s in a cohort sampled during active COVID-19. Each CDR3 is given with its conserved first and last residue. Fields, in order: D gene, J gene, V gene, clone size, CDR3 protein, CDR3 DNA. A D gene is named only where the DNA matches it firmly. Only part of the rows carry a size: once, few, many, or a class if the clone is expanded.

TRBD1,TRBJ2-1,TRBV5-4,.,CASSLEGQGFHNEQFF,TGTGCCAGCAGCTTGGAGGGACAGGGGTTCCACAATGAGCAGTTCTTC
.,TRBJ1-2,TRBV6-1,.,CASSEVGPPGGYTF,TGTGCCAGCAGTGAAGTTGGGCCCCCGGGGGGCTACACCTTC
.,TRBJ2-1,TRBV15,.,CATSRDSDAGEQFF,TGTGCCACCAGCAGAGATAGTGATGCGGGTGAGCAGTTCTTC
.,TRBJ1-1,TRBV12-3/TRBV12-4,few,CASSLPAATEAFF,TGTGCCAGCAGTTTGCCGGCGGCCACTGAAGCTTTCTTT
TRBD1,TRBJ2-7,TRBV27,.,CASSVSGTGNYEQYF,TGTGCCAGCAGTGTATCCGGGACAGGCAACTACGAGCAGTACTTC
TRBD1,TRBJ2-5,TRBV28,.,CASKGDYRTGVKETQYF,TGTGCCAGCAAGGGAGACTATCGGACAGGAGTTAAAGAGACCCAGTACTTC
TRBD1,TRBJ2-1,TRBV18,.,CASSPETGGMDEQFF,TGTGCCAGCTCACCCGAGACAGGGGGCATGGATGAGCAGTTCTTC
.,TRBJ1-2,TRBV28,.,CASRRGGLYGYTF,TGTGCCAGCAGGAGGGGGGGCCTCTATGGCTACACCTTC
.,TRBJ2-6,TRBV2,.,CASTLTLPGANVLTF,TGTGCCAGCACCCTAACTCTGCCCGGGGCCAACGTCCTGACTTTC
.,TRBJ2-7,TRBV2,.,CATKEGKGLNEQYF,TGTGCCACCAAGGAGGGCAAAGGGCTCAACGAGCAGTACTTC
.,TRBJ2-2,TRBV6-1,.,CASSEFPAGNTGELFF,TGTGCCAGCAGTGAATTTCCAGCGGGGAACACCGGGGAGCTGTTTTTT
.,TRBJ2-7,TRBV6-5,.,CASREGGLDYEQYF,TGTGCCAGCCGAGAGGGGGGGCTTGACTACGAGCAGTACTTC
TRBD2,TRBJ2-2,TRBV10-2,many,CASGTSGTDGELFF,TGCGCCAGCGGGACTAGCGGGACCGACGGGGAGCTGTTTTTT
.,TRBJ2-7,TRBV6-2/TRBV6-3,.,CASSRPGYEQYF,TGTGCCAGCAGCCGTCCAGGGTACGAGCAGTACTTC
TRBD1,TRBJ2-3,TRBV19,.,CASGQGDTQYF,TGTGCCAGCGGACAGGGGGATACGCAGTATTTT
.,TRBJ2-7,TRBV7-2,.,CASSLGTVITYEQYF,TGTGCCAGCAGCTTAGGTACAGTGATTACCTACGAGCAGTACTTC
TRBD2,TRBJ2-3,TRBV3-1/TRBV3-2,.,CASSQEGLAGGPDTQYF,TGTGCCAGCAGCCAAGAGGGACTAGCGGGAGGGCCAGATACGCAGTATTTT
TRBD1,TRBJ2-7,TRBV11-1,.,CASSLTDRGHEQYF,TGTGCCAGCAGCTTAACGGACAGGGGCCACGAGCAGTACTTC
TRBD1,TRBJ2-7,TRBV29-1,.,CSVATGASYEQYF,TGCAGCGTTGCGACAGGGGCTTCCTACGAGCAGTACTTC
.,TRBJ1-1,TRBV7-8,.,CASSSPGQAEAFF,TGTGCCAGCAGCTCCCCGGGACAAGCTGAAGCTTTCTTT
.,TRBJ2-1,TRBV19,.,CASSTITLSDSPGYNEQFF,TGTGCCAGTAGTACAATCACGTTATCGGACAGTCCTGGATACAATGAGCAGTTCTTC
.,TRBJ2-2,TRBV28,.,CASTRANTGELFF,TGTGCCAGCACCCGGGCGAACACCGGGGAGCTGTTTTTT
TRBD2,TRBJ2-1,TRBV7-2,.,CASRTGTSGRAYNEQFF,TGTGCCAGCAGAACCGGGACTAGCGGGAGGGCCTACAATGAGCAGTTCTTC
TRBD1,TRBJ2-7,TRBV6-5,few,CASSYSSQGALDEQYF,TGTGCCAGCAGTTACTCATCGCAGGGGGCTTTGGACGAGCAGTACTTC
.,TRBJ1-3,TRBV5-1,few,CASSPSGGAGNTIYF,TGCGCCAGCAGCCCTTCGGGAGGGGCTGGAAACACCATATATTTT
.,TRBJ2-7,TRBV6-5,.,CASSYGARSYEQYF,TGTGCCAGCAGTTACGGGGCGCGGTCCTACGAGCAGTACTTC
.,TRBJ1-5,TRBV19,.,CASSMLAGVNQPQHF,TGTGCCAGTAGTATGCTGGCAGGGGTTAATCAGCCCCAGCATTTT
.,TRBJ1-5,TRBV10-1,.,CASSESDRQPQHF,TGCGCCAGCAGTGAGTCCGACAGGCAGCCCCAGCATTTT
.,TRBJ1-1,TRBV21-1,.,CASTADRKNTEAFF,TGTGCCAGCACCGCCGACAGAAAAAACACTGAAGCTTTCTTT
TRBD2,TRBJ2-7,TRBV3-1/TRBV3-2,few,CASSQAIGLAYEQYF,TGTGCCAGCAGCCAAGCGATCGGACTAGCCTACGAGCAGTACTTC
TRBD1,TRBJ2-7,TRBV28,.,CASRPTGSYEQYF,TGTGCCAGCAGACCGACAGGGTCCTACGAGCAGTACTTC
TRBD2,TRBJ2-5,TRBV18,.,CASSPGGGLAAGETQYF,TGTGCCAGCTCACCAGGCGGAGGACTAGCGGCGGGAGAGACCCAGTACTTC
.,TRBJ2-3,TRBV24-1,.,CATSDGAGGTDTQYF,TGTGCCACCAGTGATGGGGCAGGGGGCACAGATACGCAGTATTTT